This T cell receptor beta chain was retrieved from a study of graft-versus-host responses after intestinal transplantation. In the study overall: Among the recipients, all got anti-thymocyte globulin induction and then tacrolimus and steroids for 2 to 3 years.

CDR1 SEHNR and CDR2 FQNEAQ come from the germline V gene (reference sequence). Trimming removed 5 bases from V and 7 bases from J; junction bases left unmatched: 6. The CDR3 extends over 14 amino acids. In its sample, this clone was seen once. No antigen is known for it. TCRdb's copy holds only in-frame clones and misses some; the assay was immunoSEQ multiplex PCR. The table has tens of thousands of clones, 85% to 90% seen once. Study-wide results and caveats: Peak circulating GvH clone levels tracked with early post-transplant HvG declines.

V is TRBV7-9 and J is TRBJ1-2; 11 bases are a match to TRBD1. Specimen: unstimulated CD8+ T cells sorted from spleen or lymph node cells, collected before transplant. This TCR was recovered from a human donor who was the organ donor for an intestinal transplant. This CDR3 reads CASSTEGTGGGYTF. DNA for the CDR3: TGTGCCAGCAGCACCGAAGGGACAGGGGGTGGCTACACCTTC.